This is a list of T cell receptor beta chains from one sample in a study of shared clonotypes between healthy human individuals. Data came from immunoSEQ multiplex PCR; TCRdb stores just in-frame clones and leaves some out. This repertoire shows about 2.1 million clones, under 95% found once; its top ten account for approximately 1.7%. The sequencing sample was made of naive CD8+ T cells from PBMCs. These receptor sequences come from a man younger than 35 in good health. Some clones in this sample may be carry-over from other donors' samples. The CDR3 runs from the conserved cysteine through the conserved F or W. The D gene is left open where the match is weak. The listing skips clone size in some rows; elsewhere it reads once, few, many or a size class.

V gene: TRBV7-8; J gene: TRBJ1-2; D gene: .; clone size: .; CDR3 protein: CASSLALGGVYYGYTF; CDR3 DNA: TGTGCCAGCAGCTTAGCGCTAGGTGGGGTTTACTATGGCTACACCTTC
V gene: TRBV28; J gene: TRBJ1-2; D gene: .; clone size: .; CDR3 protein: CASSFPGVKVYGYTF; CDR3 DNA: TGTGCCAGCAGTTTCCCCGGGGTTAAAGTCTATGGCTACACCTTC
V gene: TRBV28; J gene: TRBJ2-2; D gene: TRBD2; clone size: .; CDR3 protein: CAGGLAGDTGELFF; CDR3 DNA: TGTGCCGGGGGACTAGCGGGCGACACCGGGGAGCTGTTTTTT
V gene: TRBV15; J gene: TRBJ2-7; D gene: TRBD1; clone size: .; CDR3 protein: CATSRGTRQGNEQYF; CDR3 DNA: TGTGCCACCAGCAGAGGCACACGACAGGGAAACGAGCAGTACTTC
V gene: TRBV27; J gene: TRBJ2-5; D gene: TRBD2; clone size: .; CDR3 protein: CASTSVGVRSSGSQTGTQYF; CDR3 DNA: TGTGCCAGCACCTCCGTTGGGGTACGGTCGAGCGGGAGTCAGACGGGGACCCAGTACTTC
V gene: TRBV27; J gene: TRBJ2-1; D gene: TRBD1; clone size: .; CDR3 protein: CASSPLTQGTYNEQFF; CDR3 DNA: TGTGCCAGCAGTCCGCTGACACAGGGGACGTACAATGAGCAGTTCTTC
V gene: TRBV27; J gene: TRBJ2-7; D gene: TRBD2; clone size: once; CDR3 protein: CASSLGGRAVDEQYF; CDR3 DNA: TGTGCCAGCAGTTTAGGTGGGAGGGCCGTCGACGAGCAGTACTTC
V gene: TRBV9; J gene: TRBJ1-1; D gene: .; clone size: .; CDR3 protein: CASSVVTEENTEAFF; CDR3 DNA: TGTGCCAGCAGCGTAGTAACCGAAGAGAACACTGAAGCTTTCTTT
V gene: TRBV9; J gene: TRBJ1-1; D gene: TRBD1; clone size: .; CDR3 protein: CASSVFGTDNTEAFF; CDR3 DNA: TGTGCCAGCAGCGTATTCGGGACAGATAACACTGAAGCTTTCTTT
V gene: TRBV11-2; J gene: TRBJ1-5; D gene: .; clone size: few; CDR3 protein: CASSVGTLSNQPQHF; CDR3 DNA: TGTGCCAGCAGCGTCGGGACACTTAGCAATCAGCCCCAGCATTTT
V gene: TRBV7-7; J gene: TRBJ1-2; D gene: .; clone size: .; CDR3 protein: CASRDEGSNYGYTF; CDR3 DNA: TGTGCCAGCAGAGACGAAGGATCTAACTATGGCTACACCTTC
V gene: TRBV5-1; J gene: TRBJ2-7; D gene: TRBD2; clone size: .; CDR3 protein: CASSLEPGTSDYEQYF; CDR3 DNA: TGCGCCAGCAGCTTGGAGCCCGGGACTAGCGACTACGAGCAGTACTTC
V gene: TRBV29-1; J gene: TRBJ2-1; D gene: TRBD2; clone size: .; CDR3 protein: CSVWKRDNEQFF; CDR3 DNA: TGCAGCGTTTGGAAGCGGGATAATGAGCAGTTCTTC
V gene: TRBV4-3; J gene: TRBJ2-7; D gene: .; clone size: .; CDR3 protein: CASSQVEGTYEQYF; CDR3 DNA: TGCGCCAGCAGCCAAGTCGAGGGGACGTACGAGCAGTACTTC
V gene: TRBV28; J gene: TRBJ1-2; D gene: .; clone size: .; CDR3 protein: CASSLGQAHYGYTF; CDR3 DNA: TGTGCCAGCAGTTTGGGGCAGGCCCACTATGGCTACACCTTC
V gene: TRBV29-1; J gene: TRBJ2-7; D gene: .; clone size: .; CDR3 protein: CSVDVYGEQYF; CDR3 DNA: TGCAGCGTTGATGTTTATGGCGAGCAGTACTTC
V gene: TRBV30; J gene: TRBJ2-7; D gene: TRBD2; clone size: .; CDR3 protein: CAWLWRDRETSGSTGEQYF; CDR3 DNA: TGTGCCTGGCTATGGAGGGACAGGGAGACTAGCGGGAGTACGGGCGAGCAGTACTTC
V gene: TRBV4-1; J gene: TRBJ2-7; D gene: .; clone size: .; CDR3 protein: CASSQEWDLPYEQYF; CDR3 DNA: TGCGCCAGCAGCCAAGAGTGGGACCTTCCCTACGAGCAGTACTTC
V gene: TRBV28; J gene: TRBJ1-5; D gene: .; clone size: few; CDR3 protein: CASTFLVNQPQHF; CDR3 DNA: TGTGCCAGCACATTTTTGGTGAATCAGCCCCAGCATTTT
V gene: TRBV7-2; J gene: TRBJ2-4; D gene: .; clone size: .; CDR3 protein: CASSRGSDIVKNIQYF; CDR3 DNA: TGTGCCAGCAGCCGAGGATCTGATATCGTCAAAAACATTCAGTACTTC
V gene: TRBV9; J gene: TRBJ2-7; D gene: .; clone size: .; CDR3 protein: CASSPGDSYEQYF; CDR3 DNA: TGTGCCAGCAGCCCAGGGGACTCCTACGAGCAGTACTTC
V gene: TRBV27; J gene: TRBJ1-5; D gene: .; clone size: .; CDR3 protein: CASSFWGGNQPQHF; CDR3 DNA: TGTGCCAGCAGTTTCTGGGGGGGCAATCAGCCCCAGCATTTT
V gene: TRBV7-9; J gene: TRBJ2-1; D gene: TRBD1; clone size: .; CDR3 protein: CASSSDRDPMPYNEQFF; CDR3 DNA: TGTGCCAGCAGCTCAGACAGGGACCCCATGCCCTACAATGAGCAGTTCTTC
V gene: TRBV5-1; J gene: TRBJ1-2; D gene: TRBD1; clone size: .; CDR3 protein: CASSLQPETTGGYGYTF; CDR3 DNA: TGCGCCAGCAGCTTACAACCCGAAACGACAGGGGGCTATGGCTACACCTTC
V gene: TRBV27; J gene: TRBJ2-7; D gene: .; clone size: .; CDR3 protein: CASSGRDSYEQYF; CDR3 DNA: TGTGCCAGCAGTGGGCGGGACTCCTACGAGCAGTACTTC
V gene: TRBV29-1; J gene: TRBJ2-2; D gene: .; clone size: .; CDR3 protein: CSAGLAHGELFF; CDR3 DNA: TGCAGCGCGGGACTTGCACACGGGGAGCTGTTTTTT
V gene: TRBV13; J gene: TRBJ2-7; D gene: TRBD2; clone size: .; CDR3 protein: CASSSTIIAGLGEQYF; CDR3 DNA: TGTGCCAGCAGCTCAACAATAATAGCGGGACTGGGCGAGCAGTACTTC
V gene: TRBV15; J gene: TRBJ1-2; D gene: .; clone size: .; CDR3 protein: CATSARPAYGYTF; CDR3 DNA: TGTGCCACCAGTGCCCGGCCCGCCTATGGCTACACCTTC
V gene: TRBV27; J gene: TRBJ2-1; D gene: TRBD2; clone size: .; CDR3 protein: CASRRLAGGSREQFF; CDR3 DNA: TGTGCCAGCAGGAGACTAGCGGGAGGGTCGCGAGAGCAGTTCTTC
V gene: TRBV2; J gene: TRBJ2-7; D gene: TRBD2; clone size: .; CDR3 protein: CASSPGGGDSLTREYF; CDR3 DNA: TGTGCCAGCAGCCCGGGGGGAGGCGATAGCCTTACGAGGGAGTACTTC
V gene: TRBV19; J gene: TRBJ1-3; D gene: .; clone size: .; CDR3 protein: CASTGNTFEYSGNTIYF; CDR3 DNA: TGTGCCAGTACCGGAAACACCTTCGAATACTCTGGAAACACCATATATTTT
V gene: TRBV28; J gene: TRBJ2-1; D gene: .; clone size: .; CDR3 protein: CASSPGIDNEQFF; CDR3 DNA: TGTGCCAGCAGTCCCGGGATCGACAATGAGCAGTTCTTC
V gene: TRBV27; J gene: TRBJ2-1; D gene: TRBD1; clone size: .; CDR3 protein: CASSSGTVEQFF; CDR3 DNA: TGTGCCAGCAGTTCCGGGACAGTTGAGCAGTTCTTC
V gene: TRBV9; J gene: TRBJ2-1; D gene: .; clone size: .; CDR3 protein: CASSPWKDYNEQFF; CDR3 DNA: TGTGCCAGCAGCCCTTGGAAGGACTACAATGAGCAGTTCTTC
V gene: TRBV14; J gene: TRBJ2-7; D gene: .; clone size: .; CDR3 protein: CASSQDHRDEQYF; CDR3 DNA: TGTGCCAGCAGCCAAGATCACAGGGACGAGCAGTACTTC
V gene: TRBV2; J gene: TRBJ2-7; D gene: .; clone size: .; CDR3 protein: CASRGGLSYEQYF; CDR3 DNA: TGTGCCAGCAGGGGAGGACTATCCTACGAGCAGTACTTC
V gene: TRBV5-1; J gene: TRBJ2-7; D gene: .; clone size: .; CDR3 protein: CASRGGGVSEENF; CDR3 DNA: TGCGCCAGCAGGGGTGGGGGAGTGAGCGAAGAGAACTTC
V gene: TRBV7-6; J gene: TRBJ2-4; D gene: TRBD1; clone size: .; CDR3 protein: CASSSRTGEAKNIQYF; CDR3 DNA: TGTGCCAGCAGCTCCCGGACAGGGGAGGCCAAAAACATTCAGTACTTC
V gene: TRBV27; J gene: TRBJ2-4; D gene: .; clone size: once; CDR3 protein: CASSLLSSSHNIQYF; CDR3 DNA: TGTGCCAGCAGTTTATTGAGCTCCAGCCACAACATTCAGTACTTC
V gene: TRBV4-1; J gene: TRBJ2-3; D gene: .; clone size: .; CDR3 protein: CASSQSPAGRTDTQYF; CDR3 DNA: TGCGCCAGCAGCCAGTCCCCCGCGGGGCGCACAGATACGCAGTATTTT
V gene: TRBV4-3; J gene: TRBJ2-3; D gene: TRBD2; clone size: .; CDR3 protein: CASSQGHSGRADTQYF; CDR3 DNA: TGCGCCAGCAGCCAAGGACATAGCGGGAGAGCAGATACGCAGTATTTT
V gene: TRBV28; J gene: TRBJ1-5; D gene: .; clone size: .; CDR3 protein: CASTHGNQPQHF; CDR3 DNA: TGTGCCAGCACTCATGGCAATCAGCCCCAGCATTTT
V gene: TRBV11-1; J gene: TRBJ2-7; D gene: .; clone size: few; CDR3 protein: CASSLGLSHEQYF; CDR3 DNA: TGTGCCAGCAGCTTAGGGCTCTCCCACGAGCAGTACTTC
V gene: TRBV29-1; J gene: TRBJ1-2; D gene: .; clone size: .; CDR3 protein: CSVGVLMGGYTF; CDR3 DNA: TGCAGCGTTGGAGTTCTCATGGGGGGCTACACCTTC
V gene: TRBV10-2; J gene: TRBJ2-5; D gene: .; clone size: .; CDR3 protein: CASSEFGLAFGQETQYF; CDR3 DNA: TGCGCCAGCAGTGAGTTTGGGTTAGCGTTTGGCCAAGAGACCCAGTACTTC
V gene: TRBV5-1; J gene: TRBJ1-2; D gene: TRBD1; clone size: once; CDR3 protein: CASSSRGEYGYTF; CDR3 DNA: TGCGCCAGCAGCAGCAGGGGGGAGTATGGCTACACCTTC
V gene: TRBV29-1; J gene: TRBJ2-7; D gene: .; clone size: .; CDR3 protein: CSVVDTRSPYEQYF; CDR3 DNA: TGCAGCGTTGTGGACACTCGCAGCCCCTACGAGCAGTACTTC
V gene: TRBV10-3; J gene: TRBJ2-7; D gene: TRBD1; clone size: .; CDR3 protein: CASGTGVGDEQYF; CDR3 DNA: TGTGCCAGCGGGACAGGGGTAGGGGACGAGCAGTACTTC
V gene: TRBV6-5; J gene: TRBJ2-1; D gene: TRBD1; clone size: .; CDR3 protein: CASSYSRTGAYNEQFF; CDR3 DNA: TGTGCCAGCAGTTACTCCCGGACAGGGGCCTACAATGAGCAGTTCTTC
V gene: TRBV28; J gene: TRBJ2-7; D gene: .; clone size: .; CDR3 protein: CASSRTDSSYEQYF; CDR3 DNA: TGTGCCAGCAGTAGGACAGATAGCTCCTACGAGCAGTACTTC
V gene: TRBV13; J gene: TRBJ2-1; D gene: TRBD2; clone size: .; CDR3 protein: CASSLDATSGSNEQFF; CDR3 DNA: TGTGCCAGCAGCTTAGACGCGACTAGCGGGAGTAATGAGCAGTTCTTC
V gene: TRBV28; J gene: TRBJ1-4; D gene: .; clone size: .; CDR3 protein: CASSLGAATAEKLFF; CDR3 DNA: TGTGCCAGCAGTTTAGGTGCGGCGACAGCAGAAAAACTGTTTTTT
V gene: TRBV9; J gene: TRBJ2-5; D gene: .; clone size: .; CDR3 protein: CASSVGDTLRETQYF; CDR3 DNA: TGTGCCAGCAGCGTAGGGGACACTTTAAGGGAGACCCAGTACTTC